This entry lists 17 T cell receptor beta chains sequenced from one sample in a study of T cell repertoires in cytomegalovirus infection. Antigens for these TCRs are unknown. MiXCR, run by TCRdb on the reads, gives a single entry per CDR3 protein. This sample has some 700,000 distinct CDR3 sequences, with around a third found just once. This specimen consisted of cultured PBMCs, obtained from culture after CMV antigen stimulation. These receptors originate from a human donor in good health (CMV status not recorded). Some clones in this sample may be carry-over from other donors' samples.

Concerning this clonotype: This may stem from a read error, because a much larger clone lies one nucleotide away. The chain combines TRBV11-2 with TRBJ2-7; 11 bases match TRBD1. Germline V gives CDR1 SGHAT, CDR2 FQNNGV. J was trimmed by 4 bases and V by 4 bases; bases with no gene match: 3. This CDR3 is built from 14 residues. CDR3 sequence: CASSWTGGGYEQYF. The DNA for the CDR3 is TGTGCCAGCAGCTGGACAGGGGGCGGGTACGAGCAGTACTTC.

For the CDR3, the DNA is TGCAGCGTCACAGGGGGGAATACGCAGTATTTT. Translation gives CSVTGGNTQYF. The V call is TRBV29-1, the J call TRBJ2-3; TRBD1 aligns across 8 bases. J was trimmed by 7 bases and V by 6 bases; bases with no gene match: 3. The CDR3 totals 11 residues. The germline CDR1 and CDR2 sequences are SQVTM and ANQGSEA.

The rearrangement links TRBV6-2 or TRBV6-3 to TRBJ2-5; TRBD2 aligns across 7 bases. CDR1 and CDR2 (germline): MNHEY, SVGEGT. The CDR3 is made up of 17 amino acids. Losses at the gene ends were 2 bases for V and 2 bases for J; bases not matched to a gene: 11. The CDR3 sequence: CASSYTTRREPQETQYF. CDR3 nucleotides: TGTGCCAGCAGTTACACCACACGGCGGGAGCCTCAAGAGACCCAGTACTTC.

The chain links TRBV4-1 to TRBJ2-5; D ambiguous. Germline V gene lookup returns CDR1 MGHRA and CDR2 YSYEKL. The V and J ends lost 3 bases and 5 bases respectively, with 10 bases between them. CDR3 length equals 13 residues. In DNA, the CDR3 is TGCGCCAGCAGCCAGCTAGGAATGGAGACCCAGTACTTC. Protein sequence: CASSQLGMETQYF.

This clonotype was detected only a few times. The chain couples TRBV6-2 or TRBV6-3 to TRBJ2-7; 8 bases agree with TRBD1. Germline V gene data show CDR1 as MNHEY and CDR2 as SVGEGT. This CDR3 comprises 12 residues. V dropped 8 bases and J dropped 4; count of bases not matched to a gene: 4. CDR3 sequence (DNA): TGTGCCAGCGGGGACAGGCCTTACGAGCAGTACTTC. Translating it yields CASGDRPYEQYF.

The chain joins TRBV7-2 to TRBJ2-2; possibly TRBD2 for D (5 bases). The CDR3 length is 15 residues. Germline assignment: CDR1 SGHTA and CDR2 FQGNSA. Trimming shortened V by 5 bases and J by 5 bases, and 15 bases separated the two germline ends. The CDR3 DNA sequence: TGTGCCAGCAGCATAGAGACTGGGAGTACCGGGGAGCTGTTTTTT. This encodes CASSIETGSTGELFF.

In this sample, this clonotype turned up a few times. The chain couples TRBV7-7 to TRBJ2-5; D might be TRBD2 (5 bases). The CDR3 runs to 14 residues. V was trimmed by 5 bases and J by 1 base, leaving 11 bases between them. Germline V gives CDR1 SSHAT, CDR2 FNYEAQ (reference sequence). CDR3 bases: TGTGCCAGCAGCCCCTTTCGGGGCCAAGAGACCCAGTACTTC. Translation gives CASSPFRGQETQYF.

This chain uses TRBV28 with TRBJ2-3, with no clear D. This CDR3 has 12 residues. CDR1 is MDHEN and CDR2 is SYDVKM in the germline V gene. V was cut by 5 bases and J by 2 bases, with 5 bases left in between. The CDR3 DNA is TGTGCCAGCAGTACCCACACAGATACGCAGTATTTT. It translates to CASSTHTDTQYF.

This clonotype has a handful of counts. The rearrangement links TRBV20-1 to TRBJ2-1; 10 nucleotides agree with TRBD2. CDR3 length: 14 residues. With V trimmed by 0 bases and J by 5 bases, 1 base remained unmatched. Germline V gives CDR1 DFQATT, CDR2 SNEGSKA (reference sequence). CDR3 DNA: TGCAGTGCTAGAGAGACTAGCGGGCACAATGAGCAGTTCTTC. Translating it yields CSARETSGHNEQFF.

The chain recombines TRBV18 with TRBJ2-1; D uncertain. The CDR3 has 14 residues. The V gene's germline CDR1 is KGHSH and CDR2 LQKENI. The germline V and J ends were trimmed by 3 bases and 6 bases, with 12 bases remaining between them. The CDR3: CASSPSPSINEQFF. The CDR3 bases are TGTGCCAGCTCACCGTCTCCGTCGATCAATGAGCAGTTCTTC.

The V gene is TRBV27, the J gene TRBJ1-5, with D possibly being TRBD1 (5 bases). Germline CDR1 MNHEY, CDR2 SMNVEV (reference sequence). Trimming removed 5 bases from V and 5 bases from J, with 19 bases in between. This CDR3 spans 16 amino acids. CDR3 in DNA: TGTGCCAGCAGTCCCGGGGCGGATTTAGACTATCAGCCCCAGCATTTT. As protein: CASSPGADLDYQPQHF.

This chain uses TRBV6-2 or TRBV6-3 with TRBJ2-1; D not resolved. Germline CDR1 and CDR2: MNHEY and SVGEGT. V was clipped by 0 bases and J by 0 bases, with 9 bases between them. This CDR3 contains 16 residues. The CDR3 DNA reads TGTGCCAGCAGTTACTCCCGGCGGACCTCCTACAATGAGCAGTTCTTC. It yields the protein CASSYSRRTSYNEQFF.

The chain couples TRBV20-1 to TRBJ1-1; 10 bases are shared with TRBD1. CDR1 DFQATT and CDR2 SNEGSKA come from the germline V gene (reference sequence). This CDR3 is 16 amino acids long. The J segment lost 1 base and the V segment lost 0 bases, leaving 5 bases of the junction unmatched. In DNA, the CDR3 is TGCAGTGCTAGAGAAGCGGGGACAGGGGCGAACACTGAAGCTTTCTTT. Translating it yields CSAREAGTGANTEAFF.

The chain has TRBV7-2 and TRBJ2-7, with TRBD1 as a possible D gene (5 bases). The CDR3 contains 14 residues. Germline-derived CDR1 and CDR2 are SGHTA and FQGNSA. With 3 bases removed from V and 2 bases from J, the gap between germline ends came to 11 bases. The CDR3 nucleotides are TGTGCCAGCAGCTTTGGGGCAGGTACCTACGAGCAGTACTTC. This gives the protein CASSFGAGTYEQYF.

The table lists this clonotype with many counts. The chain joins TRBV7-6 to TRBJ2-7, with TRBD2 identical over 9 bases. This CDR3 contains 18 residues. CDR1 is SGHVS and CDR2 is FNYEAQ in the germline V gene. Unmatched junction bases numbered 12, after V lost 3 bases and J lost 0 bases. The CDR3 sequence is CASSLRVSTSGSSYEQYF. Here the CDR3 DNA reads TGTGCCAGCAGCTTGCGGGTTTCGACTAGCGGAAGCTCCTACGAGCAGTACTTC.

This clonotype has only a few counts. The DNA for the CDR3 is TGTGCCAGCAGCTCTTACAGGGGAAACTATGGCTACACCTTC. Protein sequence: CASSSYRGNYGYTF. V gene TRBV5-4 combines with J gene TRBJ1-2, with 7 bases fitting TRBD1. The CDR3 sequence is 14 residues long. J was trimmed by 2 bases and V by 3 bases; bases with no gene match: 4. Germline V gene lookup returns CDR1 SGHNT and CDR2 YYREEE (reference sequence).

The chain couples TRBV29-1 to TRBJ2-3; TRBD2 matches at 11 bases. J gave up 3 bases and V 1 base, and 0 bases lay outside the gene matches. The germline V gene encodes CDR1 SQVTM and CDR2 ANQGSEA. This CDR3 region has 14 residues. CDR3 sequence (DNA): TGCAGCGTTGAAGCTAGCGGGAGGACAGATACGCAGTATTTT. It translates to CSVEASGRTDTQYF.